These 27 T cell receptor beta chains originate from one sample sequenced in a study of radiation and T cells in renal cell carcinoma. TCRdb keeps only in-frame clones here, not all; method: immunoSEQ multiplex PCR. The data contain 120,000 or so clones, roughly 77% of them singletons. Time point: blood 2 weeks post-SBRT. Documented treatment: 15 Gy SBRT to primary tumor, nephrectomy 4 weeks later. The sequences come from blood, collected from a patient whose treatment included radiotherapy and nephrectomy. The receptor set was obtained from a woman aged 55-70 years with renal cell carcinoma.

CDR3: CASSSGTGERNEQFF. CDR3 nucleotide sequence: TGCGCCAGCAGCTCCGGGACAGGGGAAAGAAATGAGCAGTTCTTC. The chain is built from TRBV5-1 and TRBJ2-1, with 10 bases aligning to TRBD1. V lost 3 bases, J lost 7 bases, and 7 bases stayed unmatched. Germline V gene sequence: CDR1 SGHRS, CDR2 YFSETQ. This CDR3 comprises 15 residues.

The chain employs TRBV19 and TRBJ2-3; D is unresolved. The V end lost 5 bases, the J end lost 1 base, and 4 bases lay between the germline ends. The germline CDR1 and CDR2 sequences are LNHDA and SQIVND (reference sequence). CDR3 size: 12 residues. This chain's CDR3 is CASSPGTDTQYF. CDR3 nucleotide sequence: TGTGCCAGTAGTCCAGGCACAGATACGCAGTATTTT.

The chain couples TRBV11-2 to TRBJ2-7; the match to TRBD1 covers 10 bases. The V and J ends lost 5 bases and 3 bases, in that order; junction bases with no gene match: 7. Germline-derived CDR1 and CDR2 are SGHAT and FQNNGV. There are 15 residues in the CDR3. The CDR3 DNA reads as TGTGCCAGCAGCGGGACAGGGGTAAGGATCTACGAGCAGTACTTC. Its protein is CASSGTGVRIYEQYF.

This chain connects TRBV7-9 to TRBJ1-4; 9 nucleotides match TRBD1. The CDR3 sequence is 15 residues long. Germline V CDR1 and CDR2: SEHNR, FQNEAQ (reference sequence). V shed 3 bases and J 4 bases; nucleotides not matched to a gene: 3. The DNA of the CDR3 is TGTGCCAGCAGCTTCCGACAGGGGGGTAATGAAAAACTGTTTTTT. As protein: CASSFRQGGNEKLFF.

The CDR3 DNA follows: TGCGCCAGCAGCCCCGTGGGGGGGCCAGAATACAATGAGCAGTTCTTC. It codes for CASSPVGGPEYNEQFF. This chain joins TRBV5-1 and TRBJ2-1, with D possibly TRBD2 on 7 matching bases. There are 16 residues in the CDR3. CDR1 is SGHRS, CDR2 YFSETQ, per germline. V was shortened by 4 bases and J by 4 bases, with 18 bases between the two germline ends. Full variable domain (outside the CDR3, taken from reference TRBV5-1 and TRBJ2-1): KAGVTQTPRYLIKTRGQQVTLSCSPISGHRSVSWYQQTPGQGLQFLFEYFSETQRNKGNFPGRFSGRQFSNSRSEMNVSTLELGDSALYLCASSPVGGPEYNEQFFGPGTRLTVL.

V usage is TRBV6-1 and J usage is TRBJ1-3; D is uncertain. CDR1 is MNHNS, CDR2 SASEGT, per germline. V lost 2 bases and J lost 0, with 5 bases in between. This CDR3 is built from 14 residues. The CDR3 loop is CASSEQDSGNTIYF. The CDR3 DNA is TGTGCCAGCAGTGAACAGGACTCTGGAAACACCATATATTTT.

This clone was detected a few times. The chain carries TRBV6-5 and TRBJ1-3; D unclear. The ends were cut back, 8 bases at V and 0 bases at J, with 8 bases in the middle. The CDR3 is made up of 13 amino acids. The germline V gene has CDR1 MNHEY and CDR2 SVGAGI. CDR3 amino acids: CASGSVSGNTIYF. CDR3 bases: TGTGCCAGCGGTTCAGTCTCTGGAAACACCATATATTTT.

The V call is TRBV19, the J call TRBJ2-2; 8 nucleotides line up with TRBD1. After removal of 6 bases from V and 6 bases from J, the junction contained 9 bases not matched to a gene. The length of the CDR3 is 15 residues. Per the germline V gene, CDR1 is LNHDA and CDR2 is SQIVND (reference sequence). The CDR3 nucleotides are TGTGCCAGTAGCTTCGACAGGGGACGCGCCGGGGAGCTGTTTTTT. This translates into CASSFDRGRAGELFF.

This sequence joins TRBV4-2 and TRBJ2-3; perhaps TRBD2 as D (7 bases). The CDR3 length is 14 residues. The V and J ends lost 4 bases and 4 bases respectively, with 12 bases between them. Germline lookup yields CDR1 LGHNA and CDR2 YNFKEQ. The CDR3 bases are TGTGCCAGCAGCCCCCCGGGGGGCGCAGATACGCAGTATTTT. Protein product: CASSPPGGADTQYF.

V and J are TRBV7-6 and TRBJ2-1; maybe TRBD1 (6 bases). With 5 bases removed from V and 9 bases from J, the gap between germline ends came to 14 bases. The CDR3 loop spans 13 amino acids. CDR1 SGHVS and CDR2 FNYEAQ come from the germline V gene. The CDR3 nucleotides are TGTGCCAGCAGCCTAGGGGGAGAGGGTGAGCAGTTCTTC. It yields the protein CASSLGGEGEQFF.

This chain connects TRBV6-6 to TRBJ2-3, with 10 positions matching TRBD1. Unmatched junction bases numbered 8, after V lost 7 bases and J lost 4 bases. The length of the CDR3 is 15 residues. Germline CDR1 reads MNHNY; CDR2 reads SVGAGI (reference sequence). This chain's CDR3 is CASNIDRGRADTQYF. CDR3 coding DNA: TGTGCCAGCAACATCGACAGGGGGCGCGCAGATACGCAGTATTTT.

V is TRBV2 and J is TRBJ1-1; maybe TRBD1 (5 bases). The CDR3 is made up of 14 amino acids. CDR1 SNHLY and CDR2 FYNNEI come from the germline V gene. With 4 bases removed from V and 8 bases from J, the gap between germline ends came to 17 bases. This CDR3 reads CASSVSRAGPEAFF. The CDR3, as DNA: TGTGCCAGCAGTGTTAGCAGGGCGGGTCCGGAAGCTTTCTTT.

V is TRBV9 and J is TRBJ2-3, with 11 bases that match TRBD2. Per germline, CDR1 SGDLS and CDR2 YYNGEE. Germline trimming cut 4 bases from V and 2 bases from J; bases unmatched to any gene: 6. The CDR3 length is 16 residues. In nucleotides, the CDR3 is TGTGCCAGCAGCCCGGGGACTAGCGGATACACAGATACGCAGTATTTT. It yields the protein CASSPGTSGYTDTQYF.

The chain uses TRBV5-1 and TRBJ1-2; 10 nucleotides align to TRBD1. The germline V gene encodes CDR1 SGHRS and CDR2 YFSETQ. Trimming cost V 4 bases and J 5 bases; bases outside gene matches: 5. The CDR3 spans 14 residues. The CDR3 region is CASSIGQGVYGYTF. CDR3 nucleotide sequence: TGCGCCAGCAGCATAGGACAGGGGGTATATGGCTACACCTTC.

J is TRBJ2-1 and V is TRBV2; 13 bases match TRBD2. The CDR3 covers 15 residues. V lost 6 bases, J lost 4 bases, and 3 bases stayed unmatched. The germline gives CDR1 SNHLY, CDR2 FYNNEI. CDR3 sequence: CASRKLAGGYNEQFF. As DNA, the CDR3 is TGTGCCAGCAGGAAACTAGCGGGGGGGTACAATGAGCAGTTCTTC.

The chain links TRBV5-1 to TRBJ2-2; D remains ambiguous. The CDR3 is 14 residues long. Germline V lookup: CDR1 SGHRS, CDR2 YFSETQ. Trimming left V 1 base short and J 1 base short, with 5 bases between. The CDR3 DNA sequence: TGCGCCAGCAGCTTGACAGTGAACACCGGGGAGCTGTTTTTT. Amino acid sequence: CASSLTVNTGELFF.

This clone was seen only a few times. V usage is TRBV15 and J usage is TRBJ1-4; D may be TRBD1 (6 bases). Germline CDR1 is LNHNV and CDR2 is YYDKDF (reference sequence). The CDR3 is made up of 15 amino acids. Trimming pared 3 bases from V and 5 bases from J, leaving 13 bases between. The CDR3 protein is CATSRADRRNEKLFF. The CDR3 DNA is TGTGCCACCAGCAGGGCCGACAGGAGAAATGAAAAACTGTTTTTT.

The chain couples TRBV6-1 to TRBJ2-7, with 8 nucleotides matching TRBD2. The CDR3 is made up of 15 amino acids. Germline-derived CDR1 and CDR2 are MNHNS and SASEGT. Trimming at V came to 3 bases and at J to 3 bases, leaving 7 bases not matched to a gene. CDR3 sequence reads: CASSEMPSGYYEQYF. CDR3 in DNA: TGTGCCAGCAGTGAGATGCCTAGCGGGTACTACGAGCAGTACTTC.

This chain joins TRBV7-6 and TRBJ2-2; no definite D call. Germline CDR1 SGHVS, CDR2 FNYEAQ. The CDR3 contains 17 residues. V lost 0 bases, J lost 0 bases, and 11 bases lay in between. Here the CDR3 DNA reads TGTGCCAGCAGCTTAGCGCAAGGGTCTCCGAACACCGGGGAGCTGTTTTTT. This sequence encodes CASSLAQGSPNTGELFF.

The genes are TRBV27 and TRBJ1-2; TRBD1 aligns across 9 bases. The CDR3 sequence is 18 residues long. V lost 3 bases and J lost 4; bases outside the gene matches: 15. The V gene's germline CDR1 is MNHEY and CDR2 SMNVEV (reference sequence). The CDR3: CASSLVALPTGGSYGYTF. In DNA, the CDR3 is TGTGCCAGCAGTTTGGTAGCCCTTCCCACAGGGGGCAGCTATGGCTACACCTTC.

Regarding this clone: Other nucleotide sequences from this sample produce the same CDR3. The chain is built from TRBV7-9 and TRBJ2-5; perhaps TRBD1 as D (5 bases). The CDR3 runs to 12 residues. Germline-derived CDR1 and CDR2 are SEHNR and FQNEAQ (reference sequence). Trimming took off 2 bases at V and 5 bases at J, with 6 bases between the two ends. CDR3 residues: CASSLKGETQYF. Written as DNA, the CDR3 is TGTGCCAGCAGCTTAAAGGGGGAGACCCAGTACTTC.

This chain connects TRBV5-1 to TRBJ2-7; no clear D. CDR1 SGHRS and CDR2 YFSETQ come from the germline V gene. The CDR3 totals 16 residues. V lost 0 bases and J lost 0, with 13 bases in between. This CDR3 is CASSLESGYSSYEQYF. The CDR3 nucleotides are TGCGCCAGCAGCTTGGAATCAGGATATAGCTCCTACGAGCAGTACTTC.

The chain employs TRBV6-1 and TRBJ2-7, with TRBD1 matching 9 bases. With 8 bases clipped from V and 3 bases from J, the junction kept 5 bases outside the gene matches. The V gene's germline CDR1 is MNHNS and CDR2 SASEGT. The CDR3 is 13 amino acids. CDR3 in amino acids: CASRGQGIYEQYF. CDR3 DNA sequence: TGTGCCAGCCGTGGACAGGGGATCTACGAGCAGTACTTC.

The chain uses TRBV27 and TRBJ2-7; either TRBD1 or TRBD2 may supply D (5 bases each). Germline V gene lookup returns CDR1 MNHEY and CDR2 SMNVEV (reference sequence). The CDR3 is made up of 14 amino acids. Trimming cost V 5 bases and J 6 bases, with 17 bases left between them. The CDR3 is CASSRGTATGEQYF. CDR3 sequence (DNA): TGTGCCAGCAGTCGAGGGACCGCCACGGGCGAGCAGTACTTC.

This clone showed up just once. The chain combines TRBV6-5 with TRBJ1-3; the D gene is possibly TRBD1 (5 bases). The germline gives CDR1 MNHEY, CDR2 SVGAGI. This CDR3 has 14 residues. The germline V and J ends were trimmed by 5 bases and 4 bases, with 12 bases remaining between them. The CDR3 nucleotides are TGTGCCAGCAGTCCCGGACACCAGGGAAACACCATATATTTT. Protein sequence: CASSPGHQGNTIYF.

This clone was picked up one time. This chain connects TRBV18 to TRBJ1-5, with 7 bases lining up with TRBD1. Germline V lookup: CDR1 KGHSH, CDR2 LQKENI. This CDR3 is built from 15 residues. Trimming removed 6 bases from V and 5 bases from J; junction bases left unmatched: 10. In DNA, the CDR3 is TGTGCCAGCTCCCCGACAGGGAAGGCCGATCAGCCCCAGCATTTT. Its translation is CASSPTGKADQPQHF.

V and J are TRBV21-1 and TRBJ2-7; TRBD1 reflects the table's D call only, with no check against the DNA. TRBV21-1 is termed a pseudogene. This CDR3 is 17 amino acids long. CDR3 DNA: TGTGCCAGCAGCAAAAGCCCAAGAAGGGGGAGAACCTACGAGCAGTACTTC. Amino acids: CASSKSPRRGRTYEQYF.